The 19 T cell receptor beta chains presented below share a single source sample, sequenced in a study of cytomegalovirus exposure and HLA in healthy donors. Generated by immunoSEQ multiplex PCR, the TCRdb table keeps only in-frame clones and is missing some. The data show about 400,000 clones, 75% to 90% seen once. Input material: PBMCs. The origin of the receptors is a woman aged 18-29 years in good health and CMV-seronegative.

This chain links TRBV7-8 with TRBJ2-2, with D maybe TRBD2 (5 bases). The CDR3 covers 14 residues. Per the germline V gene, CDR1 is SGHVS and CDR2 is FQNEAQ. V dropped 0 bases and J dropped 3 bases, with 5 bases sitting between them. The CDR3, as DNA: TGTGCCAGCAGCTTAGCCGGGGACACCGGGGAGCTGTTTTTT. Amino acid sequence: CASSLAGDTGELFF.

The gene calls are TRBV27 and TRBJ2-7; no clear D gene. Germline CDR1 reads MNHEY; CDR2 reads SMNVEV (reference sequence). Deletions cut 7 bases from V and 5 bases from J, with 6 bases between. The CDR3 contains 10 residues. The CDR3: CASTLHEQYF. The CDR3 region has the DNA TGTGCCAGCACCCTTCACGAGCAGTACTTC.

DNA for the CDR3: TGCGCCAGCAGCCGGAAAAGCGGGGACACTGAAGCTTTCTTT. It translates to CASSRKSGDTEAFF. V usage is TRBV4-1 and J usage is TRBJ1-1, with no clear D. V dropped 4 bases and J dropped 3 bases, with 12 bases sitting between them. Germline assignment: CDR1 MGHRA and CDR2 YSYEKL. The CDR3 is made up of 14 amino acids.

The chain has TRBV4-2 and TRBJ2-5; tentatively, D is TRBD1 (5 bases). Per germline, CDR1 LGHNA and CDR2 YNFKEQ. V was shortened by 1 base and J by 4 bases, with 19 bases between the two germline ends. This CDR3 comprises 17 residues. The CDR3, as DNA: TGTGCCAGCAGCCAAGTTTTTATGGGCTCTCAGGGAGAGACCCAGTACTTC. It encodes CASSQVFMGSQGETQYF.

The chain has TRBV28 and TRBJ2-2, with unresolved D. CDR1 and CDR2 from the germline V gene are MDHEN and SYDVKM. The CDR3 consists of 14 residues. The germline V and J ends were trimmed by 3 bases and 4 bases, with 9 bases remaining between them. CDR3 sequence: CASSFPRSTGELFF. The DNA of the CDR3 is TGTGCCAGCAGTTTCCCACGGAGCACCGGGGAGCTGTTTTTT.

The rearrangement joins TRBV19 to TRBJ2-5; D remains unclear. The CDR3 extends over 14 amino acids. V dropped 1 base and J dropped 8 bases, with 14 bases sitting between them. The germline V gene has CDR1 LNHDA and CDR2 SQIVND (reference sequence). CDR3 residues: CASSIGAAYGTQYF. The CDR3 DNA is TGTGCCAGTAGTATAGGGGCAGCTTATGGTACCCAGTACTTC.

The chain employs TRBV5-4 and TRBJ2-1, with TRBD2 identical over 10 bases. The germline V gene encodes CDR1 SGHNT and CDR2 YYREEE (reference sequence). The CDR3 spans 18 residues. J was trimmed by 3 bases and V by 4 bases; bases with no gene match: 13. CDR3 DNA: TGTGCCAGCAGCACTTACCGGGGGCAGCGGGAGGGCTACAATGAGCAGTTCTTC. Its protein product is CASSTYRGQREGYNEQFF.

This clone was observed a handful of times. The J gene is TRBJ2-2, the V gene TRBV28, with 7 bases lining up with TRBD1. V shed 6 bases and J 6 bases; nucleotides not matched to a gene: 13. The CDR3 totals 16 residues. The germline V gene encodes CDR1 MDHEN and CDR2 SYDVKM. For the CDR3, the DNA is TGTGCCAGCAGGCCCGGTGACAGGGAAGGTTCCGGGGAGCTGTTTTTT. It is translated as CASRPGDREGSGELFF.

V usage is TRBV7-9 and J usage is TRBJ2-5, with a tentative D call TRBD2 (5 bases). The germline CDR1 and CDR2 sequences are SEHNR and FQNEAQ (reference sequence). The V and J ends lost 7 bases and 5 bases respectively, with 17 bases between them. CDR3 length equals 14 residues. The CDR3 nucleotides are TGTGCCAGCACCAGCGTAGGCGGGCTGGAGACCCAGTACTTC. Translation gives CASTSVGGLETQYF.

The chain couples TRBV18 to TRBJ1-3; the D is unclear. This CDR3 is built from 16 residues. Germline V gene sequence: CDR1 KGHSH, CDR2 LQKENI. V dropped 3 bases and J dropped 0 bases, with 12 bases sitting between them. The CDR3 protein is CASSPGRTISGNTIYF. The CDR3 nucleotides are TGTGCCAGCTCACCGGGCAGGACTATCTCTGGAAACACCATATATTTT.

The gene calls are TRBV9 and TRBJ2-7, with D tentatively TRBD2 (5 bases). Germline assignment: CDR1 SGDLS and CDR2 YYNGEE. Trimming shortened V by 0 bases and J by 3 bases, and 13 bases separated the two germline ends. The CDR3 consists of 15 residues. DNA for the CDR3: TGTGCCAGCAGCGTAGGAACGGGAAAGAACTACGAGCAGTACTTC. Its translation is CASSVGTGKNYEQYF.

The V and J genes are TRBV10-3 and TRBJ2-2, with 7 bases aligning to TRBD2. CDR1 is ENHRY, CDR2 SYGVKD, per germline. The V segment lost 6 bases and the J segment 7 bases; nucleotides outside the gene matches: 11. CDR3 length equals 15 residues. CDR3 sequence reads: CAIRSSGHSLGELFF. The DNA of the CDR3 is TGTGCCATCAGGTCTAGCGGACACTCTCTCGGGGAGCTGTTTTTT.

This rearrangement joins TRBV6-4 to TRBJ2-7, with 8 positions matching TRBD1. The CDR3 is 17 residues long. V lost 10 bases and J lost 2; bases outside the gene matches: 19. Germline V CDR1 and CDR2: MRHNA, SNTAGT. DNA of the CDR3: TGTGCCACCCAAACGGGGGACAGGCTTAATTTCGCCTACGAGCAGTACTTC. Translation: CATQTGDRLNFAYEQYF.

The chain couples TRBV2 to TRBJ2-1, with TRBD1 identical over 7 bases. This CDR3 is built from 14 residues. Germline V gives CDR1 SNHLY, CDR2 FYNNEI. With V trimmed by 3 bases and J by 7 bases, 6 bases remained unmatched. The CDR3 DNA sequence: TGTGCCAGCAGTGACGGGACAGCTGGGAATGAGCAGTTCTTC. Encoded protein: CASSDGTAGNEQFF.

The V and J genes are TRBV19 and TRBJ1-5; 7 bases map to TRBD1. The length of the CDR3 is 14 residues. Germline V CDR1 and CDR2: LNHDA, SQIVND (reference sequence). V shed 5 bases, J shed 4 bases, and the junction held 5 bases outside the gene matches. This chain's CDR3 is CASSWDRPNQPQHF. The DNA for the CDR3 is TGTGCCAGTAGTTGGGACAGACCTAATCAGCCCCAGCATTTT.

V is TRBV14 and J is TRBJ2-7; the D gene is possibly TRBD2 (6 bases). CDR3 length: 13 amino acids. CDR1 and CDR2 from the germline V gene are SGHDN and FVKESK. V was pared by 3 bases and J by 7 bases, with 13 bases between. The CDR3 loop is CASSQGLLAEQYF. CDR3 DNA: TGTGCCAGCAGCCAGGGACTGCTAGCGGAGCAGTACTTC.

V is TRBV28 and J is TRBJ2-5; TRBD2 matches 7 bases. This CDR3 region has 16 residues. Germline V gene data show CDR1 as MDHEN and CDR2 as SYDVKM. V was clipped by 6 bases and J by 2 bases; unmatched bases: 12. CDR3 in DNA: TGTGCCAGCAGACCCTTACGGGACTACAAACAAGAGACCCAGTACTTC. It codes for CASRPLRDYKQETQYF.

The chain joins TRBV2 to TRBJ1-5; D gene unclear. The germline CDR1 and CDR2 sequences are SNHLY and FYNNEI. The CDR3 covers 15 residues. The V end lost 3 bases, the J end lost 0 bases, and 9 bases lay between the germline ends. DNA for the CDR3: TGTGCCAGCAGTGACCCCTCCTCTAGCAATCAGCCCCAGCATTTT. This sequence encodes CASSDPSSSNQPQHF.

The chain links TRBV4-1 to TRBJ2-7; 7 bases are a match to TRBD2. The CDR3 has 14 residues. CDR1 and CDR2 (germline): MGHRA, YSYEKL. V shed 3 bases, J shed 2 bases, and the junction held 4 bases outside the gene matches. Written as DNA, the CDR3 is TGCGCCAGCAGCCAGTACGGGACTACCTACGAGCAGTACTTC. Protein: CASSQYGTTYEQYF.